These 26 T cell receptor beta chains share one sample of origin, sequenced in a study of T-cell memory formation after mild COVID-19. MiXCR was run by TCRdb on the 5' RACE reads, yielding one entry per CDR3 protein. The sample records about 400,000 distinct CDR3 sequences, around a quarter being singletons. Sequenced: PBMCs or a T cell subset sorted from them (not recorded which). These TCRs come from an adult woman who had mild COVID-19 (a few samples of this study predate the infection). Cell type and time point are not known.

The chain uses TRBV6-1 and TRBJ2-5; 11 nucleotides align to TRBD2. Germline trimming cut 3 bases from V and 2 bases from J; bases unmatched to any gene: 5. The CDR3 loop spans 16 amino acids. CDR1 and CDR2 from the germline V gene are MNHNS and SASEGT. The CDR3 loop reads CASSDWGLAVQETQYF. For the CDR3, the DNA is TGTGCCAGCAGTGATTGGGGACTAGCGGTTCAAGAGACCCAGTACTTC.

This clonotype was seen more than once but under ten times. J is TRBJ2-5 and V is TRBV3-1, with 9 bases identical to TRBD1. The CDR3 extends over 16 amino acids. Looked up from germline, CDR1 is LGHDT and CDR2 is YNNKEL (reference sequence). The J segment lost 5 bases and the V segment lost 4 bases, leaving 11 bases of the junction unmatched. The CDR3 bases are TGTGCCAGCAGCCCGGGCGTGGGGACAGGGCGGGAGACCCAGTACTTC. This codes for CASSPGVGTGRETQYF.

This chain links TRBV20-1 with TRBJ1-5; D gene uncertain. The CDR3 spans 15 residues. V was cut by 6 bases and J by 1 base, with 16 bases left in between. CDR1 and CDR2 (germline): DFQATT, SNEGSKA (reference sequence). The CDR3 nucleotides read TGCAGTGCCCGGACGGAAGATGGAAGCAATCAGCCCCAGCATTTT. Amino acids: CSARTEDGSNQPQHF.

This rearrangement joins TRBV6-5 to TRBJ1-1; no firm D call. The V end lost 5 bases, the J end lost 1 base, and 11 bases lay between the germline ends. In germline, CDR1 is MNHEY, CDR2 SVGAGI. This CDR3 is built from 14 residues. DNA of the CDR3: TGTGCCAGCAGTCCTTCCTTGGGGAACACTGAAGCTTTCTTT. Its protein product is CASSPSLGNTEAFF.

This clonotype turned up a few times. The chain is built from TRBV20-1 and TRBJ2-7; 8 nucleotides match TRBD2. V trimming: 6 bases; J trimming: 3 bases; junction bases outside the gene matches: 10. Germline values: CDR1 DFQATT, CDR2 SNEGSKA (reference sequence). The CDR3 totals 14 residues. CDR3 in amino acids: CSAPHRLAGYEQYF. The CDR3 DNA follows: TGCAGTGCCCCACATCGGCTAGCGGGCTACGAGCAGTACTTC.

This chain joins TRBV7-9 and TRBJ1-1, with D hard to call. The CDR3 extends over 16 amino acids. With 1 base removed from V and 0 bases from J, the gap between germline ends came to 12 bases. Germline CDR1 reads SEHNR; CDR2 reads FQNEAQ (reference sequence). The CDR3 is CASSLGQNRMNTEAFF. The CDR3 DNA reads as TGTGCCAGCAGCTTAGGCCAAAACAGAATGAACACTGAAGCTTTCTTT.

This clonotype has at least ten counts. The genes are TRBV6-5 and TRBJ2-1; TRBD2 matches at 7 bases. The CDR3 sequence is 14 residues long. With V trimmed by 7 bases and J by 6 bases, 9 bases remained unmatched. CDR1 MNHEY and CDR2 SVGAGI come from the germline V gene. The CDR3 loop reads CASTTLAERNEQFF. The CDR3 bases are TGTGCCAGCACCACCCTAGCGGAGCGCAATGAGCAGTTCTTC.

This sequence joins TRBV29-1 and TRBJ2-7; D may be TRBD2 (6 bases). CDR3 size: 14 residues. The germline gives CDR1 SQVTM, CDR2 ANQGSEA. V was pared by 7 bases and J by 2 bases, with 18 bases between. The CDR3 nucleotides are TGCAGCGCAACCTGGGACTTTGCCCCCTACGAGCAGTACTTC. It is translated as CSATWDFAPYEQYF.

The rearrangement joins TRBV5-1 to TRBJ2-1; D uncertain. Trimming pared 4 bases from V and 5 bases from J, leaving 13 bases between. The CDR3 length is 14 residues. Germline loops: CDR1 SGHRS, CDR2 YFSETQ. The CDR3 coding sequence is TGCGCCAGCAGCCCGGACGATTGGGACAATGAGCAGTTCTTC. It specifies CASSPDDWDNEQFF.

The J gene is TRBJ2-7, the V gene TRBV20-1; D unclear. This CDR3 has 15 residues. Trimming cost V 0 bases and J 0 bases, with 12 bases left between them. Looked up from germline, CDR1 is DFQATT and CDR2 is SNEGSKA (reference sequence). The CDR3 bases are TGCAGTGCTAGAGATCCCGCTAGAAGCTCCTACGAGCAGTACTTC. Translating it yields CSARDPARSSYEQYF.

This sequence joins TRBV5-1 and TRBJ1-1, with TRBD1 as a possible D gene (5 bases). Germline-derived CDR1 and CDR2 are SGHRS and YFSETQ. V lost 3 bases to trimming and J lost 1 base, with 10 bases between them. CDR3 length equals 14 residues. The CDR3 here is CASSSGPSNTEAFF. For the CDR3, the DNA is TGCGCCAGCAGCTCGGGACCGTCGAACACTGAAGCTTTCTTT.

The rearrangement links TRBV7-3 to TRBJ2-2; the D is unclear. This CDR3 spans 11 amino acids. The V gene lost 4 bases and the J gene lost 8 bases, with 5 bases spanning the gap. Germline V CDR1 and CDR2: SGHTA, FQGTGA. CDR3 DNA sequence: TGTGCCAGCAGCTCCGATGGGGAGCTGTTTTTT. It is translated as CASSSDGELFF.

This chain joins TRBV20-1 and TRBJ2-4, with TRBD1 as a possible D gene (6 bases). Germline assignment: CDR1 DFQATT and CDR2 SNEGSKA (reference sequence). The CDR3 runs 15 residues. The V and J ends lost 5 bases and 2 bases respectively, with 16 bases between them. The CDR3 bases are TGCAGTGCTGGAAGGGGGATGGCACCCAAAAACATTCAGTACTTC. Its protein product is CSAGRGMAPKNIQYF.

This clonotype was seen repeatedly, ten times or more. The chain carries TRBV4-2 and TRBJ2-1, with 10 positions matching TRBD1. The V gene's germline CDR1 is LGHNA and CDR2 YNFKEQ. V lost 8 bases, J lost 10 bases, and 17 bases stayed unmatched. There are 16 residues in the CDR3. CDR3 nucleotides: TGTGCCAGCTTCTGGAGCGCCGGGACAGGGGCTGGGGAGCAGTTCTTC. This sequence encodes CASFWSAGTGAGEQFF.

The V and J genes are TRBV6-6 and TRBJ1-1; 10 bases are a match to TRBD1. After removal of 6 bases from V and 3 bases from J, the junction contained 7 bases not matched to a gene. Germline V gene lookup returns CDR1 MNHNY and CDR2 SVGAGI (reference sequence). The CDR3 covers 15 residues. For the CDR3, the DNA is TGTGCCAGCAGGGGGACAGGGGTACGGTACACTGAAGCTTTCTTT. Its protein is CASRGTGVRYTEAFF.

The V gene is TRBV7-3, the J gene TRBJ2-1, with TRBD1 matching over 8 bases. The germline V gene encodes CDR1 SGHTA and CDR2 FQGTGA. The V gene end was trimmed by 6 bases and the J gene end by 15 bases; junction bases not matched to a gene: 19. The CDR3 runs to 15 residues. CDR3 nucleotides: TGTGCCAGCAGTCCAGCCCCGGACAGGGACCTCCGAGTGTTCTTC. Translating gives CASSPAPDRDLRVFF.

This clonotype is a singleton in its sample. The rearrangement uses TRBV30 and TRBJ2-7; TRBD2 matches at 8 bases. The CDR3 is 13 amino acids. Per the germline V gene, CDR1 is GTSNPN and CDR2 is SVGIG (reference sequence). V was clipped by 0 bases and J by 3 bases; unmatched bases: 1. CDR3 in amino acids: CAWSVGTSYEQYF. The CDR3, as DNA: TGTGCCTGGAGTGTCGGGACTAGCTACGAGCAGTACTTC.

J is TRBJ2-3 and V is TRBV11-2, with 8 bases aligning to TRBD2. V gave up 8 bases and J gave up 4 bases; unmatched junction bases: 5. The CDR3 is 13 residues long. CDR1 SGHAT and CDR2 FQNNGV come from the germline V gene. This CDR3 reads CASPGLVPDTQYF. CDR3 nucleotides: TGTGCCAGCCCGGGACTAGTCCCAGATACGCAGTATTTT.

The table lists this clonotype with a count of one. The J gene is TRBJ2-7, the V gene TRBV13, with 10 positions matching TRBD1. The length of the CDR3 is 15 residues. Trimming removed 1 base from V and 3 bases from J; junction bases left unmatched: 3. The V gene's germline CDR1 is PRHDT and CDR2 FYEKMQ (reference sequence). The CDR3 DNA sequence: TGTGCCAGCAGCTTAGTCGGACAGGGGGTCTACGAGCAGTACTTC. It translates to CASSLVGQGVYEQYF.

Written as DNA, the CDR3 is TGTGCCACCAGCAGAGATCTGGCGGGAGCGAGCGAGCAGTACTTC. It translates to CATSRDLAGASEQYF. The chain employs TRBV15 and TRBJ2-7, with 7 bases fitting TRBD2. Germline V CDR1 and CDR2: LNHNV, YYDKDF (reference sequence). V lost 0 bases, J lost 6 bases, and 8 bases stayed unmatched. CDR3 length: 15 amino acids.

This clonotype was picked up a small number of times. The chain couples TRBV7-2 to TRBJ1-5; D ambiguous. Germline CDR1 is SGHTA and CDR2 is FQGNSA. The V end was cut by 2 bases, the J end by 4 bases, with 9 bases between. The CDR3 is 14 amino acids. DNA for the CDR3: TGTGCCAGCAGCTTATCTCCCACGAATCAGCCCCAGCATTTT. It is translated as CASSLSPTNQPQHF.

In its sample, this clonotype was seen a few times. V is TRBV27 and J is TRBJ2-5, with 10 bases that match TRBD2. The ends lost 6 bases at V and 2 bases at J; junction bases unmatched: 6. The length of the CDR3 is 15 residues. Germline V gene data show CDR1 as MNHEY and CDR2 as SMNVEV (reference sequence). CDR3 bases: TGTGCCAGCAGCGGGACTAGCGCTCTGCAAGAGACCCAGTACTTC. Its protein product is CASSGTSALQETQYF.

The sample holds a few counts of this clonotype. The J gene is TRBJ2-4, the V gene TRBV18; D remains ambiguous. The CDR3 has 16 amino acids. Trimming left V 6 bases short and J 0 bases short, with 15 bases between. Germline CDR1 is KGHSH and CDR2 is LQKENI. CDR3: CASSMAGALAKNIQYF. Written as DNA, the CDR3 is TGTGCCAGCTCCATGGCTGGAGCTCTAGCCAAAAACATTCAGTACTTC.

This clonotype turned up a few times. The chain uses TRBV5-6 and TRBJ2-1, with D perhaps TRBD1 (6 bases). The CDR3 covers 15 residues. Looked up from germline, CDR1 is SGHDT and CDR2 is YYEEEE. Trimming shortened V by 2 bases and J by 9 bases, and 18 bases separated the two germline ends. CDR3 region: CASSFRSRGRGEQFF. CDR3 nucleotide sequence: TGTGCCAGCAGCTTTCGTTCCAGGGGACGTGGTGAGCAGTTCTTC.

This chain connects TRBV5-1 to TRBJ2-3, with TRBD2 matching over 7 bases. CDR3 length: 16 residues. The junction had 8 bases not matched to a gene; V was cut back by 2 bases and J by 2 bases. Germline V gene lookup returns CDR1 SGHRS and CDR2 YFSETQ. CDR3 nucleotide sequence: TGCGCCAGCAGCTTCCCTAGCGGAGCCTTCACAGATACGCAGTATTTT. Its translation is CASSFPSGAFTDTQYF.

This clonotype appeared a few times. This sequence joins TRBV7-9 and TRBJ2-2; D ambiguous. The CDR3 length is 12 residues. Trimming removed 3 bases from V and 6 bases from J, with 5 bases in between. CDR1 SEHNR and CDR2 FQNEAQ come from the germline V gene (reference sequence). The CDR3 protein is CASSFPAGELFF. CDR3 nucleotide sequence: TGTGCCAGCAGCTTTCCCGCCGGGGAGCTGTTTTTT.